This TCR beta chain derives from a study of CD8 T cells in Susac syndrome. cDNA came from about 0.5 to 1 ug RNA primed by random hexamers. Across 54 Vbeta and 13 Jbeta, TCR beta CDR3 was amplified with immunoSEQ multiplex PCR. TCRdb fed the immunoSEQ multiplex PCR reads into MiXCR, producing one record per CDR3 protein. There are roughly 130,000 distinct CDR3 sequences in the sample; about 96% occur only once, and roughly 0.12% lies in the top ten. The CDR3 spans 15 residues. J was trimmed by 8 bases and V by 6 bases; bases with no gene match: 10. Germline CDR1 reads MNHNY; CDR2 reads SVGAGI (reference sequence).

The chain carries TRBV6-6 and TRBJ1-4, with 9 bases fitting TRBD1. Specimen: CD4+ T cells from PBMCs. The clonotype originates from a human donor in good health. The CDR3 sequence: CASRDRRTGEEKLFF. CDR3 bases: TGTGCCAGCAGAGATCGCCGGACAGGGGAAGAAAAACTGTTTTTT.